This T cell receptor beta chain originates from a study of blood T cell repertoires in COVID-19. V lost 6 bases, J lost 4 bases, and 18 bases lay in between. The CDR3 is 16 residues long. Looked up from germline, CDR1 is MDHEN and CDR2 is SYDVKM. The repertoire was sequenced with immunoSEQ multiplex PCR; TCRdb's copy has only in-frame clones and lacks some. The sample holds roughly 210,000 clones, around 80% seen once. The genes are TRBV28 and TRBJ2-2; unclear D gene. The sample comprised peripheral blood. The TCR comes from a woman aged 80 or older with COVID-19, enrolled during active disease. CDR3 residues: CASSPGLAVGTGELFF. CDR3 DNA: TGTGCCAGCAGCCCGGGTCTGGCCGTCGGCACCGGGGAGCTGTTTTTT.